These 7 T cell receptor beta chains were sequenced from one sample in a study of T cell responses to AZD1222 COVID-19 vaccine. Clones were read by immunoSEQ multiplex PCR, and TCRdb kept only the in-frame ones, dropping some. The table lists more than 110,000 clones, more than 85% of them singletons, with just over 3% in the top ten. The source material was peripheral blood, sampled on day 0 of AZD1222 vaccination. The receptors here all came from an adult in good health.

The V and J genes are TRBV5-4 and TRBJ2-5; D is undetermined. V was trimmed by 4 bases and J by 1 base, leaving 8 bases between them. The CDR3 length is 13 residues. CDR1 is SGHNT and CDR2 is YYREEE in the germline V gene (reference sequence). This CDR3 is CASSRRPQETQYF. The CDR3 region has the DNA TGTGCCAGCAGCCGCCGGCCCCAAGAGACCCAGTACTTC. Using reference TRBV5-4 and TRBJ2-5 for the parts outside the CDR3, the full variable domain is ETGVTQSPTHLIKTRGQQVTLRCSSQSGHNTVSWYQQALGQGPQFIFQYYREEENGRGNFPPRFSGLQFPNYSSELNVNALELDDSALYLCASSRRPQETQYFGPGTRLLVL.

This clone was counted once. The rearrangement links TRBV3-1 (or the pseudogene TRBV3-2) to TRBJ2-1, with unresolved D. Germline V gene lookup returns CDR1 LGHDT and CDR2 YNNKEL (reference sequence). The CDR3 contains 13 residues. V was shortened by 2 bases and J by 5 bases, with 7 bases between the two germline ends. The CDR3 nucleotides read TGTGCCAGCAGCCAATCGAGGAACAATGAGCAGTTCTTC. It encodes CASSQSRNNEQFF.

This sequence joins TRBV28 and TRBJ1-3, with 8 bases matching TRBD1. Unmatched junction bases numbered 6, after V lost 3 bases and J lost 2 bases. The length of the CDR3 is 16 residues. From germline, CDR1 is MDHEN and CDR2 SYDVKM. The CDR3 DNA follows: TGTGCCAGCAGTTTGGGAGGACAGGGCGCTGGAAACACCATATATTTT. Translation gives CASSLGGQGAGNTIYF.

As concerns this clone: At one end the junction does not follow the germline gene, possibly because of a read error. The rearrangement joins TRBV3-1 (or the pseudogene TRBV3-2) to TRBJ2-7; no clear D gene. The CDR3 totals 13 residues. The germline gives CDR1 LGHDT, CDR2 YNNKEL (reference sequence). Here the CDR3 reads CASSQVDVPPINF. CDR3 in DNA: TGTGCCAGCAGCCAAGTAGATGTCCCCCCCATCAACTTC.

The rearrangement uses TRBV7-2 and TRBJ2-2, with TRBD2 matching 15 bases. CDR3 size: 16 residues. J was trimmed by 7 bases and V by 5 bases; bases with no gene match: 5. Germline lookup yields CDR1 SGHTA and CDR2 FQGNSA. As DNA, the CDR3 is TGTGCCAGCAGCCGCGGACTAGCGGGAGGGGTCGGGGAGCTGTTTTTT. Encoded protein: CASSRGLAGGVGELFF.

The chain uses TRBV3-1 (or the pseudogene TRBV3-2) and TRBJ1-6; D is uncertain. The CDR3 runs 14 residues. The ends were cut back, 1 base at V and 8 bases at J, with 9 bases in the middle. Germline-derived CDR1 and CDR2 are LGHDT and YNNKEL (reference sequence). In DNA, the CDR3 is TGTGCCAGCAGCCAAGGAGGCCGAGATTCACCCCTCCACTTT. Encoded protein: CASSQGGRDSPLHF.

This chain links TRBV9 with TRBJ1-5, with D hard to call. CDR3 length: 13 residues. V dropped 4 bases and J dropped 3 bases, with 8 bases sitting between them. Germline V gene data show CDR1 as SGDLS and CDR2 as YYNGEE. CDR3 in DNA: TGTGCCAGCAGCTCGACACCCAATCAGCCCCAGCATTTT. Translated, it gives CASSSTPNQPQHF.